The clone carrying this T cell receptor (beta chain) was recorded many times. The antigen is undetermined. V was trimmed by 5 bases and J by 4 bases, leaving 21 bases between them. Germline lookup yields CDR1 SGHAT and CDR2 FQNNGV. The CDR3 totals 16 residues. The data were obtained in a study of T cells in Graves' hyperthyroidism and ophthalmopathy. Overall study results and limits: Researchers found most expanded thyroid clonotypes above 0.001 in blood as well.

The TCR beta CDR3 regions underwent amplification using RNA transcripts as the source. The HTBI primer set was used in a first-round RT-PCR of the TCR CDR3. TCRdb redid the calling of the multiplex PCR reads with MiXCR, one entry per CDR3 protein. The data contain approximately 380,000 distinct CDR3 sequences, about 14% of them seen just once; the ten biggest clones take up 25% to 30%. The cohort's ophthalmopathy patients, a group with duration under 3 months, had a Clinical Activity Score of at least 3 and a NOSPECS grade of at least 4. Exclusion of a patient resulted from uncontrolled infection, other autoimmune disease, pregnancy or lactation.

V gene TRBV11-2 combines with J gene TRBJ2-7; TRBD1 or TRBD2 may be the D gene (5 bases each). Material: blood. This receptor was taken from a man aged 50-59 years with Graves' ophthalmopathy. The CDR3, as DNA: TGTGCCAGCAGCCTCCACTCCCAGGGAGCTGCGTACGAGCAGTACTTC. Protein: CASSLHSQGAAYEQYF.